This TCR beta chain was profiled in a study of T cells in Graves' hyperthyroidism and ophthalmopathy. This clonotype was found many times. Germline V gene lookup returns CDR1 KGHDR and CDR2 SFDVKD. The length of the CDR3 is 16 residues. Deletions cut 2 bases from V and 4 bases from J, with 13 bases between. RNA transcripts served as the template for amplifying TCR beta CDR3 regions. A first-round RT-PCR of the TCR CDR3 used the HTBI primer set. MiXCR, applied by TCRdb to the multiplex PCR reads, yields one record per CDR3 protein. The sample holds 460,000 or so distinct CDR3 sequences, roughly 14% seen once. Fresh peripheral blood, 7.5 to 10 ml, yielded the PBMCs.

The sequence was obtained from a woman younger than 30 with Graves' hyperthyroidism. This chain uses TRBV24-1 with TRBJ2-2; tentative D call: TRBD2 (6 bases). The sample taken for sequencing was blood. CDR3 loop: CATSDWGGKFTGELFF. Here the CDR3 DNA reads TGTGCCACCAGTGATTGGGGCGGGAAGTTCACCGGGGAGCTGTTTTTT.